The text below deals with one T cell receptor beta chain. No antigen is known for it. This sample is drawn from a study of cytomegalovirus exposure and HLA in healthy donors. Study-level information: Per a later analysis, the roughly 670 first-cohort and under 150 validation repertoires shared one platform.

The germline gives CDR1 MGHRA, CDR2 YSYEKL. This CDR3 has 16 residues. The V end lost 2 bases, the J end lost 2 bases, and 13 bases lay between the germline ends. Generated by immunoSEQ multiplex PCR, the TCRdb table keeps only in-frame clones and is missing some. In the table there are over 100,000 clones, nearly 90% of which are singletons. Broader study findings: According to the study, roughly 160 TCR beta chains were cytomegalovirus-associated. Subsequent analysis found a tendency for first-cohort TCR clusters to co-occur within the roughly 130 validation repertoires.

The sequence was obtained from a woman aged 18-29 years in good health and CMV-seronegative. This chain connects TRBV4-1 to TRBJ2-1, with a weak D call TRBD1 (7 bases). Sequenced: PBMCs. In nucleotides, the CDR3 is TGCGCCAGCAGCCAATTAGGAGGGGGCACCTACAATGAGCAGTTCTTC. It specifies CASSQLGGGTYNEQFF.